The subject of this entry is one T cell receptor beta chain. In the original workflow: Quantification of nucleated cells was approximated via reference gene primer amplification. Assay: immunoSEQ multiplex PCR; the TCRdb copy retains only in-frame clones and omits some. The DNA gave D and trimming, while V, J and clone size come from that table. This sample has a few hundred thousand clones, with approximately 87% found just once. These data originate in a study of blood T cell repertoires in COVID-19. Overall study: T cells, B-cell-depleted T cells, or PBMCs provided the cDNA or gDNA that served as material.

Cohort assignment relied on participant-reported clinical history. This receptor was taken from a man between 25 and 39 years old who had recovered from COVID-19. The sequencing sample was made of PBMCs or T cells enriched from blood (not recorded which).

The CDR3 DNA reads as TGCGCCATCCGGGACAGTGAGCGTGCTAACTATGGCTACACCTTC. Protein sequence: CAIRDSERANYGYTF. The V call is TRBV10-1, the J call TRBJ1-2; 7 bases align to TRBD1. The germline CDR1 and CDR2 sequences are WNHNN and SYGVQD (reference sequence). Trimming took 10 bases from V and 0 from J; bases not matched to a gene: 11. This CDR3 comprises 15 residues.